The T cell receptor beta chain under discussion was sequenced for a study of cytomegalovirus exposure and HLA in healthy donors. On this clone itself: What it binds is unknown.

Separate from the approximately 720-subject first cohort, the roughly 120-subject validation cohort was the one that the donors belonged to. Produced via immunoSEQ multiplex PCR; TCRdb's table is partial and in-frame only. Among over 100,000 clones listed, 88% were seen once. Study-level findings and limits: Cytomegalovirus-associated TCR beta chains were listed, numbering 150 to 200.

The TCR sequence derives from a woman aged 18-29 years in good health and CMV-seronegative. Sequencing input: PBMCs.

CDR3 sequence (DNA): TGTGCCATCAGTGAGTCCCACTACAATGAGCAGTTCTTC. Its protein is CAISESHYNEQFF. The V call is TRBV10-3, the J call TRBJ2-1; D is uncertain. The V end lost 0 bases, the J end lost 3 bases, and 3 bases lay between the germline ends. In germline, CDR1 is ENHRY, CDR2 SYGVKD. CDR3 length equals 13 residues.